This TCR beta chain appears in the sequencing data of a study of OX40 agonist ivuxolimab in advanced cancers. Trimming removed 2 bases at V and 6 bases at J, with 11 bases between. Germline values: CDR1 MNHNS, CDR2 SASEGT. The CDR3 spans 14 residues. Method: immunoSEQ multiplex PCR; TCRdb's copy keeps in-frame clones and lacks some. The sample lists 14,000 to 15,000 clones; 80% were seen once. The clonotype was recovered from an adult with an advanced solid tumor such as melanoma, head and neck, liver or kidney cancer. The sample in question was CD4+ or CD8+ T cells sorted from blood, obtained in a trial of the OX40 agonist ivuxolimab. The rearrangement uses TRBV6-1 and TRBJ2-1; a possible D gene is TRBD2 (5 bases). The CDR3 sequence is CASSEILEGNEQFF. The DNA of the CDR3 is TGTGCCAGCAGTGAAATACTAGAGGGCAATGAGCAGTTCTTC.